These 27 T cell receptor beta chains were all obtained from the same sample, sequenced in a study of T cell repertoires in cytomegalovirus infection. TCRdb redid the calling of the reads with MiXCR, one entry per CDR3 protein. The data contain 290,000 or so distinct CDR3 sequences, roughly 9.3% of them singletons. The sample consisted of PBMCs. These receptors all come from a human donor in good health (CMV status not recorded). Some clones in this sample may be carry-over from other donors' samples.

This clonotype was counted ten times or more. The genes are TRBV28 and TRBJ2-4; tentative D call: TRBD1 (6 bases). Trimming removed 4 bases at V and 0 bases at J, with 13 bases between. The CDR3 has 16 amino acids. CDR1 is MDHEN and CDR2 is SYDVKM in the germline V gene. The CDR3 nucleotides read TGTGCCAGCAGTTCCCCGACAGGCGTAGCCAAAAACATTCAGTACTTC. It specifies CASSSPTGVAKNIQYF.

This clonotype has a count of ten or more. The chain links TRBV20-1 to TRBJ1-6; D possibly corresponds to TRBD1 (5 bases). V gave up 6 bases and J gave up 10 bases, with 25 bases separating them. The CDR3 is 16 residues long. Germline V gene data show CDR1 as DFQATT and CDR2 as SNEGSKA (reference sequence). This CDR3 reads CSASGTTGDPRSPLHF. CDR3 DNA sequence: TGCAGTGCGAGCGGTACCACAGGAGACCCGAGGTCACCCCTCCACTTT.

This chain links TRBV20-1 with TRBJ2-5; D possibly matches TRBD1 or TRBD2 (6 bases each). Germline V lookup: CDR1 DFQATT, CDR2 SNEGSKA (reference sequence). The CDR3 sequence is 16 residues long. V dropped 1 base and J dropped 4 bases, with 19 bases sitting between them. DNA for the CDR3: TGCAGTGCTAGAGGGCCTCAGAGGGGGGTAGGAGAGACCCAGTACTTC. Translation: CSARGPQRGVGETQYF.

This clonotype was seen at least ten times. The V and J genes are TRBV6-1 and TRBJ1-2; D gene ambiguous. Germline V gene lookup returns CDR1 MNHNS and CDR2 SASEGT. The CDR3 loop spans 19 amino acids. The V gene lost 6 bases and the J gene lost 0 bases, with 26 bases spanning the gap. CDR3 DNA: TGTGCCAGCAGCACCCTCACATCGGGGATCAGGAGTACTAACTATGGCTACACCTTC. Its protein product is CASSTLTSGIRSTNYGYTF.

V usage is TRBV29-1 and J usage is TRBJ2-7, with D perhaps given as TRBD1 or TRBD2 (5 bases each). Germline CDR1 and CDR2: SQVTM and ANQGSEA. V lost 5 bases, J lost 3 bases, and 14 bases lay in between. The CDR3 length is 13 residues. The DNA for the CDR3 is TGCAGCGTTACAGGACTGGGAAACTACGAGCAGTACTTC. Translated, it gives CSVTGLGNYEQYF.

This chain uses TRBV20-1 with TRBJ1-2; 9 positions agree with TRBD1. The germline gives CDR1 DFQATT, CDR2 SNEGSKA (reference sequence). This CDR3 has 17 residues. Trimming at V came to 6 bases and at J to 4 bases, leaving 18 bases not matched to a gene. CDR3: CSAASGQGKGGSYGYTF. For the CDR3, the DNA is TGCAGTGCAGCGTCCGGACAGGGGAAAGGAGGAAGCTATGGCTACACCTTC.

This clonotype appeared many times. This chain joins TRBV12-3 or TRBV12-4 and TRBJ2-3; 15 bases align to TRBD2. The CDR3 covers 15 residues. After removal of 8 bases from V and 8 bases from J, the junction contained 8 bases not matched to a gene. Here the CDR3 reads CASLQPGLAGGTQYF. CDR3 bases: TGTGCCAGCCTCCAACCGGGACTAGCGGGGGGTACGCAGTATTTT.

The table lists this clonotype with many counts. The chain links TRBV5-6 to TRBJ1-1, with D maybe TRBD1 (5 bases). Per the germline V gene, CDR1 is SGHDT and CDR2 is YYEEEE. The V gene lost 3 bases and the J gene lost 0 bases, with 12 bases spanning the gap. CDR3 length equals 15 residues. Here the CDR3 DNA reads TGTGCCAGCAGCTGGACACGGCCATTGAACACTGAAGCTTTCTTT. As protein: CASSWTRPLNTEAFF.

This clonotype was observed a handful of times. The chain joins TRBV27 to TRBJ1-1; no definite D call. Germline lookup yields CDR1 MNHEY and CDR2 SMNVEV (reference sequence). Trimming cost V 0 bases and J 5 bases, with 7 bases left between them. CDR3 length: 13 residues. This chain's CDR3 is CASSLSIRTEAFF. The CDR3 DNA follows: TGTGCCAGCAGTTTATCTATTCGTACTGAAGCTTTCTTT.

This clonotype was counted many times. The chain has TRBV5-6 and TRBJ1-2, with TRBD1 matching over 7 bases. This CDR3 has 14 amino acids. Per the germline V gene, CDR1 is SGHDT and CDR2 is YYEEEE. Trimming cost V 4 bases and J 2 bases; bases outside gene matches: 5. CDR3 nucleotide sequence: TGTGCCAGCAGCATAGGACAGGAAAACTATGGCTACACCTTC. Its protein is CASSIGQENYGYTF. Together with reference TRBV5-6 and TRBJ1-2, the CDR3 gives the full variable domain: DAGVTQSPTHLIKTRGQQVTLRCSPKSGHDTVSWYQQALGQGPQFIFQYYEEEERQRGNFPDRFSGHQFPNYSSELNVNALLLGDSALYLCASSIGQENYGYTFGSGTRLTVV.

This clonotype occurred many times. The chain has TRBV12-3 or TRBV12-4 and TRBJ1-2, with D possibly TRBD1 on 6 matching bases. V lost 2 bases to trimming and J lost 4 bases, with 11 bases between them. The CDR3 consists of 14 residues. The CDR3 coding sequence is TGTGCCAGCAGTTTATCTCGGACAGCCTATGGCTACACCTTC. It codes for CASSLSRTAYGYTF.

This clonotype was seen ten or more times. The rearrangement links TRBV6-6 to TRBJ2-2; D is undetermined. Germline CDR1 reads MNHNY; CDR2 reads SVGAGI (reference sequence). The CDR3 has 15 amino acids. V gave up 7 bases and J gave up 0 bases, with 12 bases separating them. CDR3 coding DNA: TGTGCCAGCAAAGTTGTCAGTACGAACACCGGGGAGCTGTTTTTT. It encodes CASKVVSTNTGELFF.

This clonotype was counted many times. CDR3 in DNA: TGTGCCAGCAGTGGGACCCGACAGGGACGGGGGTCACCCCTCCACTTT. Amino acid sequence: CASSGTRQGRGSPLHF. This chain joins TRBV2 and TRBJ1-6, with 7 bases identical to TRBD1. J lost 10 bases, V lost 4 bases, and 13 bases had no gene match. This CDR3 has 16 residues. Per germline, CDR1 SNHLY and CDR2 FYNNEI.

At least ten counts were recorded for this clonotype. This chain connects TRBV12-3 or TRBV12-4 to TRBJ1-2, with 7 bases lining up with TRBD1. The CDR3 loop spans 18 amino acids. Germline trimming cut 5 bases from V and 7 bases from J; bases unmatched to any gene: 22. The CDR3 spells CASSPWGHARGGSGGYTF. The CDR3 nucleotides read TGTGCCAGCAGTCCCTGGGGTCACGCTCGAGGGGGCTCAGGTGGCTACACCTTC.

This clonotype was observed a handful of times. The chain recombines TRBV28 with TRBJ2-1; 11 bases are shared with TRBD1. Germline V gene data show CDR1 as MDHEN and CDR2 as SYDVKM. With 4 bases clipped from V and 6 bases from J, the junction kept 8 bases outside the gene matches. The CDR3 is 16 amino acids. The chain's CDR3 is CASSYLPGTGGNEQFF. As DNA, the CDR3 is TGTGCCAGCAGTTACCTTCCCGGGACAGGGGGCAATGAGCAGTTCTTC.

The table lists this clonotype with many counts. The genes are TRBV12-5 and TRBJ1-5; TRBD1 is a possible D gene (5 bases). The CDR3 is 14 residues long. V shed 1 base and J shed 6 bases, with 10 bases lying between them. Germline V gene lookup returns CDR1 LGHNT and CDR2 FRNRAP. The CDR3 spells CASGLGDPGQPQHF. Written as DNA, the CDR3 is TGTGCTAGTGGTTTGGGGGACCCGGGTCAGCCCCAGCATTTT.

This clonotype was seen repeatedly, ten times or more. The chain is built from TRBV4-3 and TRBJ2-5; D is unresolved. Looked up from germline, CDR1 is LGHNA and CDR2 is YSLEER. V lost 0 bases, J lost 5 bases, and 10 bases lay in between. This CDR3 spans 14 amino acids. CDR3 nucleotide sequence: TGCGCCAGCAGCCAAGATTGGGCCGGGGAGACCCAGTACTTC. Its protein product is CASSQDWAGETQYF.

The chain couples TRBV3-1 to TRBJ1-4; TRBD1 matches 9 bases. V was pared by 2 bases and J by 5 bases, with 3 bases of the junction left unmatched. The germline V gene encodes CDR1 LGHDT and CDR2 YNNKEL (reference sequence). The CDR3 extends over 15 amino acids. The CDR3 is CASSQLQGANEKLFF. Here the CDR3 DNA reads TGTGCCAGCAGCCAATTACAGGGGGCAAATGAAAAACTGTTTTTT.

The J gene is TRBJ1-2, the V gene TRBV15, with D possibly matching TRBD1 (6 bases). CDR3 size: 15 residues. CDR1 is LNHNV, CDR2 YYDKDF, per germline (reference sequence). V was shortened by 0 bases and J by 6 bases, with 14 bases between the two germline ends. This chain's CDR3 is CATSRDWEGGNGYTF. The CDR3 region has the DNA TGTGCCACCAGCAGAGATTGGGAGGGGGGAAATGGCTACACCTTC.

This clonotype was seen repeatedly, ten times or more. This CDR3 reads CASSFFLGTGSNEQFF. The DNA for the CDR3 is TGTGCCAGCAGTTTTTTTCTTGGGACAGGGAGCAATGAGCAGTTCTTC. The chain couples TRBV12-3 or TRBV12-4 to TRBJ2-1; 9 bases are a match to TRBD1. V was pared by 3 bases and J by 6 bases, with 9 bases of the junction left unmatched. This CDR3 has 16 residues.

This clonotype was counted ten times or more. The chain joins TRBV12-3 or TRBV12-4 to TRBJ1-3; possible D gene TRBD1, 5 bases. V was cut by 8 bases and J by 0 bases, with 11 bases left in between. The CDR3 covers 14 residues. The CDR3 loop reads CASGPGFSGNTIYF. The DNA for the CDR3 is TGTGCCAGCGGACCAGGGTTCTCTGGAAACACCATATATTTT.

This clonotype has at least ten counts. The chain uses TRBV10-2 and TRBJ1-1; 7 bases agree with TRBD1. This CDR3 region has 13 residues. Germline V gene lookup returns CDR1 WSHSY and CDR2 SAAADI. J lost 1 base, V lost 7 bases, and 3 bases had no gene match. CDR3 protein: CASKDRQNTEAFF. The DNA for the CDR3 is TGCGCCAGCAAGGACAGGCAGAACACTGAAGCTTTCTTT.

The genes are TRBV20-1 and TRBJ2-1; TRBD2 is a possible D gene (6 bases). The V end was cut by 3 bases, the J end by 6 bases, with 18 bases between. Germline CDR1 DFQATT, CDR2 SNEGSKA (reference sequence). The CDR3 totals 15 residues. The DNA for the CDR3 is TGCAGTGCTAGTCTTGGTGGGCGGGGACGCAATGAGCAGTTCTTC. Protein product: CSASLGGRGRNEQFF.

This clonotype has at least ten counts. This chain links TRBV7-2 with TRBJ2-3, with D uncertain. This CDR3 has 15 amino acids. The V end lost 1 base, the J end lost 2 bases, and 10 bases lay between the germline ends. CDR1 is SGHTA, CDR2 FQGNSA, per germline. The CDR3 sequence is CASSLVPQFTDTQYF. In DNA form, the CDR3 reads TGTGCCAGCAGCTTAGTCCCGCAGTTCACAGATACGCAGTATTTT.

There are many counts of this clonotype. CDR3 loop: CAISEPGLEYTQYF. CDR3 sequence (DNA): TGTGCCATCAGTGAACCTGGACTAGAGTATACGCAGTATTTT. This chain uses TRBV10-3 with TRBJ2-3, with TRBD2 identical over 7 bases. The CDR3 has 14 residues. J lost 7 bases, V lost 3 bases, and 7 bases had no gene match. Germline-derived CDR1 and CDR2 are ENHRY and SYGVKD.

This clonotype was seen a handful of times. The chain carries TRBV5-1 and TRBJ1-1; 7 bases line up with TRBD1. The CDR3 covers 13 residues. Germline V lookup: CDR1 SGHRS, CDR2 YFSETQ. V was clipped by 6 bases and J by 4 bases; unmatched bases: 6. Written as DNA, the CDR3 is TGCGCCAGCAATGCAGGGGGTCCCACTGAAGCTTTCTTT. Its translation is CASNAGGPTEAFF.

This CDR3 reads CASTLTVSGNTIYF. The CDR3 DNA reads TGTGCCAGTACCCTGACAGTTTCAGGAAACACCATATATTTT. The V call is TRBV19, the J call TRBJ1-3; TRBD1 is a possible D gene (5 bases). Trimming stripped 7 bases from V and 4 bases from J, with 14 bases between. Germline V gene sequence: CDR1 LNHDA, CDR2 SQIVND (reference sequence). The CDR3 totals 14 residues.